These 21 T cell receptor beta chains share one sample of origin, sequenced in a study of blood T cell repertoires in COVID-19. Sequencing was performed with immunoSEQ multiplex PCR; in TCRdb, only in-frame clones are kept and a portion is missing. Here the sample spans about 160,000 clones, roughly 91% being singletons. Sequences were obtained from peripheral blood. Receptor source: a man aged 18 to 29 with acute or convalescent COVID-19.

This chain joins TRBV9 and TRBJ1-3; D unclear. V lost 3 bases, J lost 4 bases, and 11 bases lay in between. The germline V gene encodes CDR1 SGDLS and CDR2 YYNGEE. CDR3 length: 14 amino acids. CDR3 region: CASSATSMGNTIYF. DNA of the CDR3: TGTGCCAGCAGCGCCACTTCAATGGGAAACACCATATATTTT.

The gene calls are TRBV5-1 and TRBJ1-1; 7 nucleotides align to TRBD1. Germline CDR1 and CDR2: SGHRS and YFSETQ. V lost 3 bases, J lost 6 bases, and 8 bases stayed unmatched. The CDR3 is made up of 14 amino acids. CDR3 in DNA: TGCGCCAGCAGCTCGACGCCGGGACAGCCTGAAGCTTTCTTT. Translating it yields CASSSTPGQPEAFF.

V is TRBV27 and J is TRBJ2-1; D call uncertain. This CDR3 is built from 13 residues. With 0 bases removed from V and 4 bases from J, the gap between germline ends came to 4 bases. The germline CDR1 and CDR2 sequences are MNHEY and SMNVEV (reference sequence). The CDR3: CASSLSLYNEQFF. The CDR3 nucleotides are TGTGCCAGCAGTTTATCACTGTACAATGAGCAGTTCTTC.

The chain couples TRBV5-6 to TRBJ2-7, with a possible D match to TRBD2 (7 bases). Germline V lookup: CDR1 SGHDT, CDR2 YYEEEE. Trimming took 2 bases from V and 4 from J, leaving 13 bases between them. This CDR3 has 14 amino acids. The CDR3 coding sequence is TGTGCCAGCAGCTTTCCGGGGGGCGATTACGAGCAGTACTTC. Amino acids: CASSFPGGDYEQYF.

The chain joins TRBV5-1 to TRBJ1-1; 10 bases are shared with TRBD1. Losses at the gene ends were 3 bases for V and 4 bases for J; bases not matched to a gene: 6. Germline V lookup: CDR1 SGHRS, CDR2 YFSETQ. The CDR3 extends over 15 amino acids. The CDR3 nucleotides read TGCGCCAGCAGCTCGGGGACAGGGGTCGCCACTGAAGCTTTCTTT. Translating it yields CASSSGTGVATEAFF.

The genes are TRBV2 and TRBJ2-1, with D possibly TRBD2 on 5 matching bases. The germline V and J ends were trimmed by 6 bases and 6 bases, with 15 bases remaining between them. The CDR3 totals 14 residues. Germline V CDR1 and CDR2: SNHLY, FYNNEI. The CDR3 DNA reads as TGTGCCAGCAGGGGGAGTTTACCCCCCAATGAGCAGTTCTTC. Protein: CASRGSLPPNEQFF.

The chain has TRBV30 and TRBJ1-4; D call uncertain. This CDR3 spans 15 amino acids. Germline-derived CDR1 and CDR2 are GTSNPN and SVGIG (reference sequence). V shed 0 bases and J shed 8 bases, with 16 bases lying between them. CDR3 DNA: TGTGCCTGGAGTGTAGGTCGGTCCAGCGGGGAAAAACTGTTTTTT. Amino acids: CAWSVGRSSGEKLFF.

V and J are TRBV2 and TRBJ1-2; 8 bases agree with TRBD1. The CDR3 totals 17 residues. Losses at the gene ends were 7 bases for V and 0 bases for J; bases not matched to a gene: 13. Germline CDR1 reads SNHLY; CDR2 reads FYNNEI. The CDR3 DNA sequence: TGTGCCAGCATCCCCAGCCCAACGGACAGGGCTAACTATGGCTACACCTTC. It is translated as CASIPSPTDRANYGYTF.

The chain uses TRBV3-1 (or the pseudogene TRBV3-2) and TRBJ2-5; TRBD2 agrees at 15 bases. CDR3 length: 16 residues. The germline V gene has CDR1 LGHDT and CDR2 YNNKEL (reference sequence). Trimming at V came to 0 bases and at J to 5 bases, leaving 1 base not matched to a gene. CDR3 bases: TGTGCCAGCAGCCAAGATGGGACTAGCGGGGGGGAGACCCAGTACTTC. It translates to CASSQDGTSGGETQYF.

This chain joins TRBV9 and TRBJ2-1, with TRBD2 matching over 9 bases. The germline CDR1 and CDR2 sequences are SGDLS and YYNGEE. The junction had 10 bases not matched to a gene; V was cut back by 0 bases and J by 0 bases. The CDR3 is 19 residues long. The CDR3 DNA is TGTGCCAGCAGCGTAGGAGACCCTAGCGGGATTTTCTCCTACAATGAGCAGTTCTTC. Its translation: CASSVGDPSGIFSYNEQFF.

J is TRBJ1-5 and V is TRBV2; the D gene is possibly TRBD1 (5 bases). V lost 6 bases and J 4 bases, leaving 10 bases between the germline ends. CDR1 SNHLY and CDR2 FYNNEI come from the germline V gene. The CDR3 covers 13 residues. The CDR3, as DNA: TGTGCCAGCAGCGGTACAGGAAATCAGCCCCAGCATTTT. Translated, it gives CASSGTGNQPQHF. The whole variable domain, remainder taken from reference TRBV2 and TRBJ1-5, is EPEVTQTPSHQVTQMGQEVILRCVPISNHLYFYWYRQILGQKVEFLVSFYNNEISEKSEIFDDQFSVERPDGSNFTLKIRSTKLEDSAMYFCASSGTGNQPQHFGDGTRLSIL.

The V and J genes are TRBV7-2 and TRBJ1-1; perhaps TRBD1 as D (5 bases). This CDR3 is built from 15 residues. CDR1 and CDR2 (germline): SGHTA, FQGNSA. Deletions cut 8 bases from V and 4 bases from J, with 20 bases between. CDR3 region: CASSIGDFLRTEAFF. CDR3 bases: TGTGCCAGCTCAATAGGGGATTTTTTACGCACTGAAGCTTTCTTT.

The rearrangement joins TRBV12-3 or TRBV12-4 to TRBJ2-1; D perhaps matches TRBD2 (5 bases). V was cut by 5 bases and J by 10 bases, with 9 bases left in between. CDR3 length equals 11 residues. CDR3: CASSPQREQFF. The DNA of the CDR3 is TGTGCCAGCAGTCCCCAGCGGGAGCAGTTCTTC.

The rearrangement joins TRBV30 to TRBJ1-2; TRBD1 might be the D (6 bases). This CDR3 region has 12 residues. V lost 5 bases, J lost 3 bases, and 10 bases lay in between. CDR1 and CDR2 from the germline V gene are GTSNPN and SVGIG (reference sequence). For the CDR3, the DNA is TGTGCCTGGGCGGACAGACACTATGGCTACACCTTC. This sequence encodes CAWADRHYGYTF.

This chain connects TRBV2 to TRBJ2-7; no clear D. The CDR3 is 14 residues long. The germline V gene encodes CDR1 SNHLY and CDR2 FYNNEI. Trimming took 4 bases from V and 1 from J, leaving 11 bases between them. CDR3 residues: CASSGGAPSYEQYF. CDR3 DNA: TGTGCCAGCAGTGGCGGCGCTCCTTCCTACGAGCAGTACTTC.

The genes are TRBV29-1 and TRBJ1-2; tentatively, D is TRBD1 (6 bases). Germline CDR1 is SQVTM and CDR2 is ANQGSEA. This CDR3 contains 14 residues. The CDR3 nucleotides are TGCCGCGCGGGGGGCGGGGGCAGTGACTATGGCTACACCTTC. The encoded protein is CRAGGGGSDYGYTF.

CDR3 in DNA: TGCGCCAGCAGCCAGGGACTAGCGGGGGGGACAGATACGCAGTATTTT. Translation: CASSQGLAGGTDTQYF. This sequence joins TRBV5-1 and TRBJ2-3, with TRBD2 matching 16 bases. Germline CDR1 reads SGHRS; CDR2 reads YFSETQ. V gave up 4 bases and J gave up 3 bases; unmatched junction bases: 2. This CDR3 has 16 amino acids.

The gene calls are TRBV27 and TRBJ2-7; 7 nucleotides line up with TRBD2. The CDR3 spans 13 residues. Unmatched junction bases numbered 5, after V lost 3 bases and J lost 6 bases. Germline-derived CDR1 and CDR2 are MNHEY and SMNVEV (reference sequence). The CDR3 DNA reads TGTGCCAGCAGTTTTGGCGGGAGTTTCGAGCAGTACTTC. The encoded protein is CASSFGGSFEQYF.

In its sample, this clone was seen many times. V is TRBV25-1 and J is TRBJ1-6, with 8 nucleotides matching TRBD1. The germline gives CDR1 MGHDK, CDR2 SYGVNS. After removal of 3 bases from V and 5 bases from J, the junction contained 6 bases not matched to a gene. This CDR3 is built from 16 residues. The CDR3: CASSDDRGRNNSPLHF. CDR3 sequence (DNA): TGTGCCAGCAGTGACGACAGGGGCAGGAATAATTCACCCCTCCACTTT.

CDR3 in amino acids: CASSIAGYNSPLHF. Written as DNA, the CDR3 is TGTGCCAGTAGTATTGCCGGGTATAATTCACCCCTCCACTTT. This chain uses TRBV19 with TRBJ1-6; D is unresolved. V was shortened by 3 bases and J by 4 bases, with 7 bases between the two germline ends. This CDR3 comprises 14 residues. Germline lookup yields CDR1 LNHDA and CDR2 SQIVND (reference sequence).

This clone was counted a few times. The gene calls are TRBV2 and TRBJ2-7; a possible D gene is TRBD1 (5 bases). From germline, CDR1 is SNHLY and CDR2 FYNNEI. V lost 6 bases and J lost 3, with 15 bases in between. The CDR3 is made up of 14 amino acids. The CDR3 region has the DNA TGTGCCAGCAGAGATAACAGGCTCAACTACGAGCAGTACTTC. Protein product: CASRDNRLNYEQYF.